Below are 31 T cell receptor beta chains sequenced from a single sample in a study of blood T cells in healthy people across ages. Primers used in a second PCR of about 7 to 11 cycles were a sample-barcoded 5' primer and a J-beta primer mix. TCRdb passed the 5' RACE reads through MiXCR, listing each CDR3 protein once. The data show 1.5 million to 2 million distinct CDR3 sequences, roughly 28% seen once. Input material: blood. These receptors came from a woman aged 25-40 years in good health.

This clonotype has only a few counts. The chain has TRBV9 and TRBJ1-3; tentative D call: TRBD1 (5 bases). The V end was cut by 4 bases, the J end by 0 bases, with 11 bases between. This CDR3 spans 15 amino acids. Germline V CDR1 and CDR2: SGDLS, YYNGEE. The CDR3 nucleotides read TGTGCCAGCAGCCCGGGACTGTCCTCTGGAAACACCATATATTTT. Its protein product is CASSPGLSSGNTIYF.

The chain couples TRBV20-1 to TRBJ1-1; D is uncertain. The germline CDR1 and CDR2 sequences are DFQATT and SNEGSKA (reference sequence). This CDR3 comprises 14 residues. V gave up 5 bases and J gave up 3 bases, with 16 bases separating them. The chain's CDR3 is CSAPSPGRDTEAFF. The DNA for the CDR3 is TGCAGTGCTCCGTCCCCGGGCCGGGACACTGAAGCTTTCTTT.

The V call is TRBV5-1, the J call TRBJ2-1, with 8 nucleotides matching TRBD2. This CDR3 is 17 amino acids long. Trimming removed 0 bases from V and 0 bases from J; junction bases left unmatched: 5. Germline V gene sequence: CDR1 SGHRS, CDR2 YFSETQ. CDR3 sequence (DNA): TGCGCCAGCAGCTTGGAGACTAGCGCCGTCTCCTACAATGAGCAGTTCTTC. Translation: CASSLETSAVSYNEQFF.

The table lists this clonotype with many counts. V is TRBV29-1 and J is TRBJ2-1; D remains unclear. This CDR3 has 14 residues. Germline assignment: CDR1 SQVTM and CDR2 ANQGSEA. Between the trimmed V and J ends, which lost 6 bases and 0 bases, there was a span of 12 bases. The CDR3 DNA reads TGCAGCGTGGCTACTTCTTTCTCCTACAATGAGCAGTTCTTC. It translates to CSVATSFSYNEQFF.

The chain couples TRBV19 to TRBJ2-1; 9 positions match TRBD2. V shed 5 bases and J 3 bases; nucleotides not matched to a gene: 8. The germline V gene has CDR1 LNHDA and CDR2 SQIVND (reference sequence). This CDR3 region has 16 residues. The DNA for the CDR3 is TGTGCCAGTAGTTACTCGAAGACTAGCGGCTACAATGAGCAGTTCTTC. Amino acid sequence: CASSYSKTSGYNEQFF.

About this clonotype itself: A much more abundant neighbour one base away suggests this may be a read error. The gene calls are TRBV29-1 and TRBJ2-6, with TRBD1 as a possible D gene (6 bases). Germline CDR1 reads SQVTM; CDR2 reads ANQGSEA. The CDR3 is 11 amino acids. CDR3 sequence (DNA): TGCAGCGTTCAGGACAGCAACGTCCGGACTTTC. It translates to CSVQDSNVRTF.

This clonotype has a count of ten or more. The V call is TRBV30, the J call TRBJ2-5, with a possible D match to TRBD2 (5 bases). Germline CDR1 and CDR2: GTSNPN and SVGIG (reference sequence). This CDR3 has 12 residues. Trimming cost V 2 bases and J 5 bases, with 9 bases left between them. The CDR3 region is CAWSQRTETQYF. The CDR3 nucleotides are TGTGCCTGGAGTCAGCGGACGGAGACCCAGTACTTC. The full variable domain, completed using reference TRBV30 and TRBJ2-5, is SQTIHQWPATLVQPVGSPLSLECTVEGTSNPNLYWYRQAAGRGLQLLFYSVGIGQISSEVPQNLSASRPQDRQFILSSKKLLLSDSGFYLCAWSQRTETQYFGPGTRLLVL.

The V call is TRBV4-3, the J call TRBJ2-7, with 7 bases that match TRBD1. The trim removed 1 base at V and 7 bases at J, leaving 7 bases unmatched. Per the germline V gene, CDR1 is LGHNA and CDR2 is YSLEER. This CDR3 comprises 14 residues. The CDR3 DNA is TGCGCCAGCAGCCAAGTCCTCCGGGACAGTGAGCAGTACTTC. Translated: CASSQVLRDSEQYF.

This clonotype was seen only a few times. The chain couples TRBV29-1 to TRBJ1-2, with TRBD1 identical over 7 bases. Germline CDR1 reads SQVTM; CDR2 reads ANQGSEA. The V segment lost 4 bases and the J segment 8 bases; nucleotides outside the gene matches: 4. CDR3 length: 11 amino acids. The CDR3 DNA reads TGCAGCGTTGTCGCAGGGGGGGGCTACACCTTC. Translation: CSVVAGGGYTF.

This chain connects TRBV7-2 to TRBJ1-4; maybe TRBD1 (6 bases). CDR1 SGHTA and CDR2 FQGNSA come from the germline V gene. Trimming pared 2 bases from V and 8 bases from J, leaving 12 bases between. There are 14 residues in the CDR3. CDR3 region: CASSLRAGEEKLFF. DNA for the CDR3: TGTGCCAGCAGCTTACGGGCAGGGGAAGAAAAACTGTTTTTT.

On this clonotype itself: It may be a read error: a sequence one base away is much more abundant. The conserved phenylalanine or tryptophan is not found at the CDR3 terminus, so this likely reflects a read error. The chain uses TRBV10-3 and TRBJ2-5; D may be TRBD1 (5 bases). Trimming shortened V by 4 bases and J by 5 bases, and 5 bases separated the two germline ends. The CDR3 is made up of 11 amino acids. Per germline, CDR1 ENHRY and CDR2 SYGVKD. The CDR3 region has the DNA TGTGCCATCAGTGCAGGGGAGACCCAGTACGTC. Its protein is CAISAGETQYV.

The sample holds a few counts of this clonotype. The chain links TRBV5-1 to TRBJ2-3; 8 bases match TRBD1. V shed 0 bases and J 4 bases; nucleotides not matched to a gene: 4. CDR1 SGHRS and CDR2 YFSETQ come from the germline V gene. This CDR3 contains 15 residues. CDR3 coding DNA: TGCGCCAGCAGCTTGGAACAGGGGGTGGCAGATACGCAGTATTTT. Encoded protein: CASSLEQGVADTQYF.

This chain connects TRBV28 to TRBJ2-3; the D gene could be TRBD1 or TRBD2 (5 bases each). Germline-derived CDR1 and CDR2 are MDHEN and SYDVKM. The CDR3 length is 16 residues. V lost 4 bases and J 2 bases, leaving 16 bases between the germline ends. The CDR3 DNA reads as TGTGCCAGCAGTTACCGGGACGGACCTCTCACAGATACGCAGTATTTT. It yields the protein CASSYRDGPLTDTQYF.

This clonotype was detected ten times or more. The V and J genes are TRBV27 and TRBJ1-2, with a possible D match to TRBD1 (6 bases). The CDR3 totals 13 residues. The V and J ends lost 8 bases and 4 bases respectively, with 14 bases between them. Germline loops: CDR1 MNHEY, CDR2 SMNVEV (reference sequence). CDR3: CASRGTGSYGYTF. DNA of the CDR3: TGTGCCAGCCGCGGTACAGGGAGCTATGGCTACACCTTC.

The V and J genes are TRBV30 and TRBJ2-7; D is unclear. V was clipped by 0 bases and J by 4 bases, with 10 bases between them. The CDR3 loop spans 13 amino acids. Germline assignment: CDR1 GTSNPN and CDR2 SVGIG (reference sequence). CDR3 amino acids: CAWSVGGCYEQYF. DNA of the CDR3: TGTGCCTGGAGTGTCGGCGGCTGTTACGAGCAGTACTTC.

The sample holds one count of this clonotype. The V call is TRBV6-5, the J call TRBJ1-1; D not resolved. Deletions cut 6 bases from V and 0 bases from J, with 14 bases between. The CDR3 runs 15 residues. CDR1 MNHEY and CDR2 SVGAGI come from the germline V gene. The CDR3 spells CASSPSRAMNTEAFF. The CDR3 region has the DNA TGTGCCAGCAGCCCCTCGAGGGCCATGAACACTGAAGCTTTCTTT.

The V call is TRBV28, the J call TRBJ2-6; D ambiguous. The germline CDR1 and CDR2 sequences are MDHEN and SYDVKM. This CDR3 spans 14 amino acids. The V end lost 7 bases, the J end lost 0 bases, and 7 bases lay between the germline ends. The CDR3, as DNA: TGTGCCAGCACCCCCCGCTCTGGGGCCAACGTCCTGACTTTC. Encoded protein: CASTPRSGANVLTF. The whole variable domain, filled in from reference TRBV28 and TRBJ2-6, reads DVKVTQSSRYLVKRTGEKVFLECVQDMDHENMFWYRQDPGLGLRLIYFSYDVKMKEKGDIPEGYSVSREKKERFSLILESASTNQTSMYLCASTPRSGANVLTFGAGSRLTVL.

Many counts were recorded for this clonotype. V and J are TRBV3-1 and TRBJ1-2; maybe TRBD1 (5 bases). The CDR3 consists of 13 residues. The V end was cut by 1 base, the J end by 5 bases, with 8 bases between. The V gene's germline CDR1 is LGHDT and CDR2 YNNKEL (reference sequence). CDR3 nucleotides: TGTGCCAGCAGCCAAGTGACAGATTATGGCTACACCTTC. Its protein product is CASSQVTDYGYTF. Full variable domain (missing parts from reference TRBV3-1 and TRBJ1-2): DTAVSQTPKYLVTQMGNDKSIKCEQNLGHDTMYWYKQDSKKFLKIMFSYNNKELIINETVPNRFSPKSPDKAHLNLHINSLELGDSAVYFCASSQVTDYGYTFGSGTRLTVV.

This clonotype was seen a few times. J is TRBJ2-2 and V is TRBV6-5; the D gene is possibly TRBD2 (6 bases). Germline CDR1 reads MNHEY; CDR2 reads SVGAGI. Trimming cost V 11 bases and J 0 bases, with 10 bases left between them. The CDR3 length is 13 residues. The CDR3 protein is CAGRDSNTGELFF. The DNA for the CDR3 is TGTGCCGGACGGGACTCGAACACCGGGGAGCTGTTTTTT.

This clonotype was detected only a few times. This chain links TRBV29-1 with TRBJ2-1, with TRBD1 identical over 8 bases. CDR3 length: 12 residues. After removal of 7 bases from V and 6 bases from J, the junction contained 5 bases not matched to a gene. CDR1 SQVTM and CDR2 ANQGSEA come from the germline V gene. CDR3 nucleotides: TGCAGCGCCGGACAGGGCCTCAATGAGCAGTTCTTC. This sequence encodes CSAGQGLNEQFF.

CDR3 region: CASSTRESADTQYF. As DNA, the CDR3 is TGTGCCAGCAGCACCCGGGAGTCTGCAGATACGCAGTATTTT. V gene TRBV9 combines with J gene TRBJ2-3, with D possibly TRBD2 on 6 matching bases. Germline V gene sequence: CDR1 SGDLS, CDR2 YYNGEE. The CDR3 length is 14 residues. V was clipped by 4 bases and J by 4 bases, with 13 bases between them.

In its sample, this clonotype was seen many times. V and J are TRBV2 and TRBJ2-1; a possible D gene is TRBD1 (6 bases). Trimming pared 7 bases from V and 3 bases from J, leaving 7 bases between. The CDR3 has 12 amino acids. Germline V gene data show CDR1 as SNHLY and CDR2 as FYNNEI. CDR3 in amino acids: CASMDSYNEQFF. The CDR3 DNA reads TGTGCCAGCATGGACAGCTACAATGAGCAGTTCTTC.

This clonotype was found many times. This chain links TRBV9 with TRBJ2-5; TRBD1 matches 11 bases. The germline V gene has CDR1 SGDLS and CDR2 YYNGEE. The CDR3 consists of 15 residues. J was trimmed by 6 bases and V by 2 bases; bases with no gene match: 6. The CDR3 loop is CASSVGQGASKTQYF. In DNA form, the CDR3 reads TGTGCCAGCAGCGTCGGACAGGGGGCGTCTAAGACCCAGTACTTC.

CDR3 amino acids: CASSSGTSGGRGFF. The CDR3 DNA reads as TGTGCCAGCAGTTCTGGGACTAGCGGGGGGAGAGGGTTCTTC. V gene TRBV7-2 combines with J gene TRBJ2-1, with 15 bases aligning to TRBD2. The CDR3 runs to 14 residues. The ends lost 6 bases at V and 15 bases at J; junction bases unmatched: 9. From germline, CDR1 is SGHTA and CDR2 FQGNSA.

The J gene is TRBJ1-2, the V gene TRBV7-2; 8 nucleotides match TRBD1. The CDR3 contains 15 residues. CDR1 and CDR2 from the germline V gene are SGHTA and FQGNSA. The trim removed 1 base at V and 8 bases at J, leaving 9 bases unmatched. The CDR3 DNA reads TGTGCCAGCAGCTTAGTACCTGGACAGGGAGACGGCTACACCTTC. Translation gives CASSLVPGQGDGYTF.

This clonotype was seen more than once but under ten times. V usage is TRBV7-2 and J usage is TRBJ1-2; 7 nucleotides match TRBD1. Trimming at V came to 4 bases and at J to 8 bases, leaving 7 bases not matched to a gene. The CDR3 loop spans 13 amino acids. Germline lookup yields CDR1 SGHTA and CDR2 FQGNSA. The CDR3 DNA is TGTGCCAGCAGCTGGCAGGGGGTTGAAGGCTACACCTTC. Amino acids: CASSWQGVEGYTF.

The sample holds many counts of this clonotype. The chain combines TRBV12-3 or TRBV12-4 with TRBJ2-7; 11 bases fit TRBD1. The CDR3 extends over 17 amino acids. V lost 4 bases, J lost 5 bases, and 13 bases stayed unmatched. CDR3 bases: TGTGCCAGCAGTTCGCGGACAGGGGGCTTCCCTAGGGACGAGCAGTACTTC. Translating it yields CASSSRTGGFPRDEQYF.

With regard to this clonotype: A much larger clone lies one base from this, so it may be a read error. The V gene is TRBV7-3, the J gene TRBJ2-7, with a weak D call TRBD1 (5 bases). Germline lookup yields CDR1 SGHTA and CDR2 FQGTGA. CDR3 size: 15 residues. The DNA for the CDR3 is TGTGCCTGCAGCCTTAACAGGCTGGGCTCCTACGAGCAGTACTTC. Amino acids: CACSLNRLGSYEQYF.

This clonotype came up a few times. V gene TRBV12-3 or TRBV12-4 combines with J gene TRBJ1-1; D remains unclear. This CDR3 comprises 14 residues. V lost 6 bases and J lost 0, with 11 bases in between. CDR3 nucleotides: TGTGCCAGCAGCAAAACTGTGATGAACACTGAAGCTTTCTTT. It specifies CASSKTVMNTEAFF.

The V call is TRBV5-3, the J call TRBJ2-3; 8 nucleotides agree with TRBD2. TRBV5-3 is placed among ORFs of uncertain function. With V trimmed by 4 bases and J by 4 bases, 11 bases remained unmatched. The CDR3 extends over 16 amino acids. The CDR3: CARSLPGSGESDTQYF. The CDR3 nucleotides are TGTGCCAGAAGCCTACCGGGTAGCGGGGAATCAGATACGCAGTATTTT.

The sample holds a few counts of this clonotype. The chain carries TRBV7-9 and TRBJ1-4; 10 bases agree with TRBD1. J gave up 5 bases and V 5 bases, and 8 bases lay outside the gene matches. Germline V gene data show CDR1 as SEHNR and CDR2 as FQNEAQ (reference sequence). The CDR3 length is 16 residues. The CDR3 loop reads CASSDWGQGYNEKLFF. The CDR3 DNA sequence: TGTGCCAGCAGCGACTGGGGACAGGGGTACAATGAAAAACTGTTTTTT. The full variable domain, completed using reference TRBV7-9 and TRBJ1-4, is DTGVSQNPRHKITKRGQNVTFRCDPISEHNRLYWYRQTLGQGPEFLTYFQNEAQLEKSRLLSDRFSAERPKGSFSTLEIQRTEQGDSAMYLCASSDWGQGYNEKLFFGSGTQLSVL.